The rows below give T cell receptor beta chains drawn from one sample of a study of OX40 agonist ivuxolimab in advanced cancers. Data came from immunoSEQ multiplex PCR; TCRdb stores just in-frame clones and leaves some out. The sample holds some 37,000 clones; approximately 82% are singletons and the top ten take 1.9%. This specimen was CD4+ or CD8+ T cells sorted from blood, taken in a trial of the OX40 agonist ivuxolimab. The receptor set was obtained from an adult with an advanced solid tumor such as melanoma, head and neck, liver or kidney cancer. Each CDR3 is given with its conserved first and last residue. A D gene is named only where the DNA matches it firmly. Some rows have no size entry. The others give once, few or many, or a class for an expanded clone.

V	size	length	D	J	CDR3	DNA
TRBV21-1	few	16	-	TRBJ1-5	CASSKVGRSSNQPQHF	TGTGCCAGCAGCAAAGTAGGACGGTCTTCCAATCAGCCCCAGCATTTT
TRBV6-5	-	12	-	TRBJ2-3	CASGFGGDTQYF	TGTGCCAGCGGGTTTGGGGGAGATACGCAGTATTTT
TRBV10-1	-	14	TRBD1	TRBJ1-1	CASRGTGMDTEAFF	TGCGCCAGCAGGGGGACAGGGATGGACACTGAAGCTTTCTTT
TRBV6-4	-	11	-	TRBJ2-7	CASISRAEQYF	TGTGCCAGCATAAGCAGGGCCGAGCAGTACTTC
TRBV28	-	16	TRBD2	TRBJ2-6	CASGKRGFSGANVLTF	TGTGCCAGCGGAAAGCGGGGGTTCTCTGGGGCCAACGTCCTGACTTTC
TRBV6-1	-	14	-	TRBJ2-7	CASSVQGPPYEQYF	TGTGCCAGCAGTGTTCAGGGTCCCCCCTACGAGCAGTACTTC
TRBV6-4	-	14	-	TRBJ2-5	CASSDSERQETQYF	TGTGCCAGCAGTGACTCAGAAAGACAAGAGACCCAGTACTTC
TRBV5-1	-	13	TRBD1	TRBJ1-2	CASSLTGVGGYTF	TGCGCCAGCAGCTTAACAGGGGTGGGCGGCTACACCTTC
TRBV5-4	once	14	-	TRBJ2-5	CASSFPGGLETQYF	TGTGCCAGCAGCTTCCCAGGGGGACTGGAGACCCAGTACTTC
TRBV9	-	12	-	TRBJ2-1	CASSGLANEQFF	TGTGCCAGCAGCGGGCTAGCGAATGAGCAGTTCTTC
TRBV13	-	16	-	TRBJ2-3	CASSPTTPLDGGAQYF	TGTGCCAGCAGCCCGACTACCCCCCTTGATGGAGGCGCGCAGTATTTT
TRBV7-9	-	14	-	TRBJ1-3	CATEDSSAGNTIYF	TGTGCCACCGAGGACAGTTCCGCTGGAAACACCATATATTTT
TRBV28	-	12	TRBD1	TRBJ1-2	CASSGTVYGYTF	TGTGCCAGCAGCGGGACAGTCTATGGCTACACCTTC
TRBV9	-	15	-	TRBJ2-4	CASSVVPGAKNIQYF	TGTGCCAGCAGCGTCGTTCCTGGGGCCAAAAACATTCAGTACTTC